This TCR beta chain was captured in a study of cytomegalovirus exposure and HLA in healthy donors. Notes on the study in general: Some public TCRs appeared in many individuals, while most sequences were rare. Owing to their indistinguishability, certain V segments, notably TRBV6-2 and TRBV6-3, were excluded. Donor immune exposure was known only as CMV serostatus.

With respect to this clone: What it binds is unknown.

Researchers ran the PCR with 60 Vbeta and 13 Jbeta primers. TCRdb's copy holds only in-frame clones and misses some; the assay was immunoSEQ multiplex PCR. Of roughly 200,000 clones listed, about 90% were seen once; the top ten hold around 0.99%. Germline loops: CDR1 GTSNPN, CDR2 SVGIG (reference sequence). The V end lost 2 bases, the J end lost 1 base, and 11 bases lay between the germline ends. This CDR3 spans 14 amino acids. The specimen was PBMCs. The J gene is TRBJ1-1, the V gene TRBV30; weak D call: TRBD1 (5 bases). The receptor was isolated from a boy aged 2 to 10 in good health and CMV-seronegative. The CDR3 loop is CAWSSGRGNTEAFF. The CDR3 DNA is TGTGCCTGGAGTTCAGGGAGGGGGAACACTGAAGCTTTCTTT.